This TCR beta chain derives from a study of cytomegalovirus exposure and HLA in healthy donors. In the study overall: Genotyping showed around 80% of 398 donors falling in the Caucasian-associated ancestry cluster.

Germline CDR1 reads MDHEN; CDR2 reads SYDVKM. This CDR3 spans 12 amino acids. V was trimmed by 4 bases and J by 3 bases, leaving 4 bases between them. PCR amplification relied on 60 Vbeta primers (plus 13 Jbeta primers). The assay was immunoSEQ multiplex PCR, and TCRdb's table has in-frame clones only and misses some. This table has 170,000 or so clones, over 75% appearing once. The specimen sequenced was PBMCs. The clonotype comes from a woman between 45 and 65 years old in good health and CMV-seronegative. The gene calls are TRBV28 and TRBJ1-3, with D hard to call. CDR3 sequence (DNA): TGTGCCAGCAGTTCAGTTGGAAACACCATATATTTT. Translation gives CASSSVGNTIYF. Looking up the rest from reference TRBV28 and TRBJ1-3 gives the full variable domain: DVKVTQSSRYLVKRTGEKVFLECVQDMDHENMFWYRQDPGLGLRLIYFSYDVKMKEKGDIPEGYSVSREKKERFSLILESASTNQTSMYLCASSSVGNTIYFGEGSWLTVV.